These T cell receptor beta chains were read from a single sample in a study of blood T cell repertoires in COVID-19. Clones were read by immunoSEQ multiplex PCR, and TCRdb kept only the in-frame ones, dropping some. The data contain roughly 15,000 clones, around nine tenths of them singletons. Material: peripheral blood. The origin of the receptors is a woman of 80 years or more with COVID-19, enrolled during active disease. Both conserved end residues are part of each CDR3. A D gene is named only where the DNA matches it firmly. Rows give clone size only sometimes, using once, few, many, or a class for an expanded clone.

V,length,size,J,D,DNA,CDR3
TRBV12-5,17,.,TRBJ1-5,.,TGTGCTAGTGGTTTGGTAGGGGTTGATTTTATCAATCAGCCCCAGCATTTT,CASGLVGVDFINQPQHF
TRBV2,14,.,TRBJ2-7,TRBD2,TGTGCCAGCCGATATAGCGGGAGCACCTACGAGCAGTACTTC,CASRYSGSTYEQYF
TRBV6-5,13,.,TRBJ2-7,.,TGTGCCAGTTCACAGGGCCCGGCCTACGAGCAGTACTTC,CASSQGPAYEQYF
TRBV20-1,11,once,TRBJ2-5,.,TGCAGTGCTAGATATTTAGAGACCCAGTACTTC,CSARYLETQYF
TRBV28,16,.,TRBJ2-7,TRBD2,TGTGCCAGCAGTTTACAGGGACTAGCGGGAATGGGGGAGCAGTACTTC,CASSLQGLAGMGEQYF
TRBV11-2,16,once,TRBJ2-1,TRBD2,TGTGCCAGCAGCTTAACCTGGCTTAGCGGGGTCAATGAGCAGTTCTTC,CASSLTWLSGVNEQFF
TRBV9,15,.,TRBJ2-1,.,TGTGCCAGCAGCGTAGCGGCTAGCAGAAACAATGAGCAGTTCTTC,CASSVAASRNNEQFF
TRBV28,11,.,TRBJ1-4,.,TGTGCCAGTAGAAGGGGGATAGAACTGTTTTTT,CASRRGIELFF
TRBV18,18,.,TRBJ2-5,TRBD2,TGTGCCAGCTCACCAGTCGGTCTAGCGGGGGCTCTTGGAGAGACCCAGTACTTC,CASSPVGLAGALGETQYF
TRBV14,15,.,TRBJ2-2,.,TGTGCCAGCAGCCAAGATCTTGTGGGGAGCGGGGAGCTGTTTTTT,CASSQDLVGSGELFF
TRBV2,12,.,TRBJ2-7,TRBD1,TGTGCCAGCCGGGACAGGGGCTACGAGCAGTACTTC,CASRDRGYEQYF
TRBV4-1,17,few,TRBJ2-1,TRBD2,TGCGCCAGCAGCCGGACTGCTAGCGGAAGCTCCTACAATGAGCAGTTCTTC,CASSRTASGSSYNEQFF
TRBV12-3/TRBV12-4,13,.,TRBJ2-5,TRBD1,TGTGCCAGCAGAAAGACAGGGGCAGAGACCCAGTACTTC,CASRKTGAETQYF
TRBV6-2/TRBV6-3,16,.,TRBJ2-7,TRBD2,TGTGCCAGCAGCCGGCGTCCTAGCGGTGCACCCTACGAGCAGTACTTC,CASSRRPSGAPYEQYF
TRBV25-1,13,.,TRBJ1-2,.,TGTGCCAGCAGTGGGGGGGAAGCCTATGGCTACACCTTC,CASSGGEAYGYTF
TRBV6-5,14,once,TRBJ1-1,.,TGTGCCAGCAGTTACATTGGGCAGTACACTGAAGCTTTCTTT,CASSYIGQYTEAFF
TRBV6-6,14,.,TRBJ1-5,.,TGTGCCAGCAGCCCGGGGGGTGGCAATCAGCCCCAGCATTTT,CASSPGGGNQPQHF
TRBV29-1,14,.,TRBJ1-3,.,TGCAGCGTAGCACGGGGGGCGGGCGGAAACACCATATATTTT,CSVARGAGGNTIYF
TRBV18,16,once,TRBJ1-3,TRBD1,TGTGCCAGCTCACCAGTCGGGACAGGGGATGGAAACACCATATATTTT,CASSPVGTGDGNTIYF
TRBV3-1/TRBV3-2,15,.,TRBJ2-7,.,TGTGCCAGCAGCCAAGCCGGGACTCGTACCTACGAGCAGTACTTC,CASSQAGTRTYEQYF
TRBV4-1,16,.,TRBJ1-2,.,TGCGCCAGCAGCCAAGGGGATAGGCCAGGGTTCGGCGGCTACACCTTC,CASSQGDRPGFGGYTF